A selection of T cell receptor beta chains follows, all from one sample in a study of blood T cell repertoires in COVID-19. Only in-frame clones appear in the TCRdb table, and some are missing; sequencing was by immunoSEQ multiplex PCR. The table records some 160,000 clones, roughly 93% of them present only once. Source material: peripheral blood. These receptors were collected from a man aged 18-30 years with COVID-19, enrolled during active disease. Both conserved end residues are part of each CDR3. The D gene is left open where the match is weak. The size field is filled for only some rows; it gives once, few, many or a size class.

V	size	J	D	length	CDR3	DNA
TRBV11-2	once	TRBJ2-7	TRBD1	14	CASSLHQGAHEQYF	TGTGCCAGCAGCTTACACCAGGGGGCACACGAGCAGTACTTC
TRBV11-3	-	TRBJ2-5	TRBD1	15	CASSSGGIFQETQYF	TGTGCCAGCAGCTCAGGGGGTATCTTCCAAGAGACCCAGTACTTC
TRBV21-1	-	TRBJ1-4	-	19	CASRTRASCGDRGTNSLFF	TGTGCCAGCAGAACCAGGGCGAGTTGCGGAGACAGAGGAACAAACTCACTGTTTTTT
TRBV4-3	-	TRBJ2-3	-	14	CASSQDPSTDTQYF	TGCGCCAGCAGCCAAGATCCGAGTACAGATACGCAGTATTTT
TRBV7-9	-	TRBJ1-5	-	18	CASSLGRSVDRRDQPQHF	TGTGCCAGCAGCTTGGGGAGGTCCGTAGACCGACGAGATCAGCCCCAGCATTTT
TRBV19	-	TRBJ2-7	TRBD1	17	CASSKGLPGQGNYEQYF	TGTGCCAGTAGTAAGGGCCTTCCGGGACAGGGCAACTACGAGCAGTACTTC
TRBV11-2	few	TRBJ2-1	-	12	CASSLLATEQFF	TGTGCCAGCAGCTTGCTAGCAACTGAGCAGTTCTTC
TRBV6-1	-	TRBJ2-1	TRBD1	16	CASSEALGQGWNEQFF	TGTGCCAGCAGTGAAGCGCTTGGACAGGGTTGGAATGAGCAGTTCTTC
TRBV6-6	-	TRBJ2-5	-	14	CASSYSQDQETQYF	TGTGCCAGCAGTTACTCGCAGGACCAAGAGACCCAGTACTTC
TRBV5-1	-	TRBJ2-2	-	17	CASSKLLTGGYTGELFF	TGCGCCAGCAGCAAACTACTGACAGGAGGTTACACCGGGGAGCTGTTTTTT
TRBV6-2/TRBV6-3	-	TRBJ2-6	TRBD1	16	CASSTGQSSGANVLTF	TGTGCCAGCAGTACGGGACAGTCCTCTGGGGCCAACGTCCTGACTTTC